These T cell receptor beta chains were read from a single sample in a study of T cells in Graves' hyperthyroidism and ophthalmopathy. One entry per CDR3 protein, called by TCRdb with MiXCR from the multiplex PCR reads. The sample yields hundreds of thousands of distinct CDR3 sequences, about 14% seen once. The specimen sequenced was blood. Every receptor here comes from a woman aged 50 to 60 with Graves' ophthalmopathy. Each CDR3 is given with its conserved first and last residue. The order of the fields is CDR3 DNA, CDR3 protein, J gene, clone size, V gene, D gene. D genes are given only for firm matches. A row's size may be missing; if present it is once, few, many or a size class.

CDR3 DNA: TGTGCCAGCAGTTCACCCGGGATAGCGGGATTCTACGAGCAGTACTTC
CDR3 protein: CASSSPGIAGFYEQYF
J gene: TRBJ2-7
clone size: many
V gene: TRBV28
D gene: TRBD2

CDR3 DNA: TGCGCCAGCAACCCCTTACCCTTAGCGGGAGGACGGAACACCGGGGAGCTGTTTTTT
CDR3 protein: CASNPLPLAGGRNTGELFF
J gene: TRBJ2-2
clone size: many
V gene: TRBV5-1
D gene: TRBD2

CDR3 DNA: TGTGCCAGTCGAACCCCCGGTGGAGGTACGCAGTATTTT
CDR3 protein: CASRTPGGGTQYF
J gene: TRBJ2-3
clone size: NA
V gene: TRBV6-2/TRBV6-3
D gene: NA

CDR3 DNA: TGCGCCAGCAGCTTCTACCAGATGGATACGCAGTATTTT
CDR3 protein: CASSFYQMDTQYF
J gene: TRBJ2-3
clone size: few
V gene: TRBV5-1
D gene: NA

CDR3 DNA: TGTGCCATCAGTGACCGACAGCCGAACACTGAAGCTTTCTTT
CDR3 protein: CAISDRQPNTEAFF
J gene: TRBJ1-1
clone size: NA
V gene: TRBV10-3
D gene: NA

CDR3 DNA: TGTGCCACCAGTGATAGGGGGACCTCCTCCTACGAGCAGTACTTC
CDR3 protein: CATSDRGTSSYEQYF
J gene: TRBJ2-7
clone size: few
V gene: TRBV24-1
D gene: NA

CDR3 DNA: TGTGCCAGCAGTCCTCTTCTAGTAGGCTGGGAGCAGTACTTC
CDR3 protein: CASSPLLVGWEQYF
J gene: TRBJ2-7
clone size: many
V gene: TRBV6-2/TRBV6-3
D gene: NA

CDR3 DNA: TGTGCCACCAGTGATCACGGGACCAAGCCCGCGGGCACAGATACGCAGTATTTT
CDR3 protein: CATSDHGTKPAGTDTQYF
J gene: TRBJ2-3
clone size: many
V gene: TRBV24-1
D gene: NA

CDR3 DNA: TGCAGTGCTAGAGACCCGAGACTAGCGCTTCTCACAGATACGCAGTATTTT
CDR3 protein: CSARDPRLALLTDTQYF
J gene: TRBJ2-3
clone size: many
V gene: TRBV20-1
D gene: TRBD2

CDR3 DNA: TGTGCCAGCAGAAAGGGACAATCCTACAATGAGCAGTTCTTC
CDR3 protein: CASRKGQSYNEQFF
J gene: TRBJ2-1
clone size: NA
V gene: TRBV27
D gene: NA

CDR3 DNA: TGTGCCAGCAGCCACAGGGGCCAAGCTTTCTTT
CDR3 protein: CASSHRGQAFF
J gene: TRBJ1-1
clone size: many
V gene: TRBV28
D gene: TRBD1

CDR3 DNA: TGCGCCAGCAGCTTTGCAGGGTGGGGCACAGATACGCAGTATTTT
CDR3 protein: CASSFAGWGTDTQYF
J gene: TRBJ2-3
clone size: few
V gene: TRBV5-1
D gene: NA

CDR3 DNA: TGTGCCAGCAGTTCCGACCCGGGACTAGTCTACCATGAGCAGTTCTTC
CDR3 protein: CASSSDPGLVYHEQFF
J gene: TRBJ2-1
clone size: many
V gene: TRBV28
D gene: TRBD2

CDR3 DNA: TGTGCCAGCAGCTTATCCGTTAGGAACTATGGCTACACCTTC
CDR3 protein: CASSLSVRNYGYTF
J gene: TRBJ1-2
clone size: many
V gene: TRBV7-9
D gene: NA

CDR3 DNA: TGTGCCAGTAGTCCCCAACAGGGCTCAAGTCAGCCCCAGCATTTT
CDR3 protein: CASSPQQGSSQPQHF
J gene: TRBJ1-5
clone size: few
V gene: TRBV19
D gene: NA

CDR3 DNA: TGTGCCAGCAGCTTAGGTGCCGGGGGCCGAGGTCAGCCCCAGCATTTT
CDR3 protein: CASSLGAGGRGQPQHF
J gene: TRBJ1-5
clone size: many
V gene: TRBV11-2
D gene: NA

CDR3 DNA: TGCAGTGCTCCGACAGGACAAGAGACCCAGTACTTC
CDR3 protein: CSAPTGQETQYF
J gene: TRBJ2-5
clone size: many
V gene: TRBV20-1
D gene: NA

CDR3 DNA: TGTGCCAGCAGGACAAAAACGGGCACAATCACAGATACGCAGTATTTT
CDR3 protein: CASRTKTGTITDTQYF
J gene: TRBJ2-3
clone size: many
V gene: TRBV3-2
D gene: NA

CDR3 DNA: TGTGCCAGTAGCGGGTTCTACAATGAGCAGTTCTTC
CDR3 protein: CASSGFYNEQFF
J gene: TRBJ2-1
clone size: few
V gene: TRBV9
D gene: TRBD2

CDR3 DNA: TGTGCCAGCAGTGAGGGGGGGGTAGGAGAGACCCAGTACTTC
CDR3 protein: CASSEGGVGETQYF
J gene: TRBJ2-5
clone size: many
V gene: TRBV6-1
D gene: TRBD2

CDR3 DNA: TGCAGCACGGGGGATAGGATTGGGGAGACCCAGTACTTC
CDR3 protein: CSTGDRIGETQYF
J gene: TRBJ2-5
clone size: NA
V gene: TRBV29-1
D gene: NA

CDR3 DNA: TGTGCCAGCAGTTTAAGTGGGAGTATGGCAGATACGCAGTATTTT
CDR3 protein: CASSLSGSMADTQYF
J gene: TRBJ2-3
clone size: NA
V gene: TRBV27
D gene: NA

CDR3 DNA: TGCAGTGCTAGAGATCCTGCGGGGCCCGGGGAGCTGTTTTTT
CDR3 protein: CSARDPAGPGELFF
J gene: TRBJ2-2
clone size: many
V gene: TRBV20-1
D gene: NA

CDR3 DNA: TGTGCCAGCAGTTACACGAGAGAGCAGTTCTTC
CDR3 protein: CASSYTREQFF
J gene: TRBJ2-1
clone size: NA
V gene: TRBV6-2/TRBV6-3
D gene: NA

CDR3 DNA: TGTGCCAGCAGTCCTCCTAGCGGGAAAGCTTACAATGAGCAGTTCTTC
CDR3 protein: CASSPPSGKAYNEQFF
J gene: TRBJ2-1
clone size: many
V gene: TRBV28
D gene: TRBD2

CDR3 DNA: TGTGCCAGCAGGGGGTACATGGGACTCTCCAATGAGCAGTTCTTC
CDR3 protein: CASRGYMGLSNEQFF
J gene: TRBJ2-1
clone size: NA
V gene: TRBV6-2/TRBV6-3
D gene: NA

CDR3 DNA: TGTGCCAGCAGATCCCAGGGACCGTCCACAGATACGCAGTATTTT
CDR3 protein: CASRSQGPSTDTQYF
J gene: TRBJ2-3
clone size: few
V gene: TRBV6-2/TRBV6-3
D gene: NA

CDR3 DNA: TGCAGTGCTCGGGACACTCCAACTAATGAAAAACTGTTTTTT
CDR3 protein: CSARDTPTNEKLFF
J gene: TRBJ1-4
clone size: NA
V gene: TRBV20-1
D gene: NA

CDR3 DNA: TGTGCCAGCAGCCCCGGACGCTTACGAGAGACCCAGTACTTC
CDR3 protein: CASSPGRLRETQYF
J gene: TRBJ2-5
clone size: many
V gene: TRBV7-8
D gene: NA

CDR3 DNA: TGTGCCAGCAGTCCGCTCCAGACTAGTGTGATTCAGTACTTC
CDR3 protein: CASSPLQTSVIQYF
J gene: TRBJ2-4
clone size: NA
V gene: TRBV12-3/TRBV12-4
D gene: NA

CDR3 DNA: TGTGCCAGCAGGACAGGACCCTACGAGCAGTACTTC
CDR3 protein: CASRTGPYEQYF
J gene: TRBJ2-7
clone size: many
V gene: TRBV2
D gene: NA

CDR3 DNA: TGTGCCAGCAGTTTATTTGGCAGGGGGCGACCGAACACTGAAGCTTTCTTT
CDR3 protein: CASSLFGRGRPNTEAFF
J gene: TRBJ1-1
clone size: many
V gene: TRBV28
D gene: TRBD1

CDR3 DNA: TGCAGCGTTGAAGGTGGACAGGCGTATGGCTACACCTTC
CDR3 protein: CSVEGGQAYGYTF
J gene: TRBJ1-2
clone size: NA
V gene: TRBV29-1
D gene: TRBD1

CDR3 DNA: TGTGCCAGCAGTTACTATGTTGCCCCTAATTCACCCCTCCACTTT
CDR3 protein: CASSYYVAPNSPLHF
J gene: TRBJ1-6
clone size: few
V gene: TRBV6-6
D gene: NA

CDR3 DNA: TGTGCCAGCAGTTTTCGACAGAACACTGAAGCTTTCTTT
CDR3 protein: CASSFRQNTEAFF
J gene: TRBJ1-1
clone size: many
V gene: TRBV28
D gene: NA

CDR3 DNA: TGTGCCTGGAGTTCGGACAGAACTGAAGCTTTCTTT
CDR3 protein: CAWSSDRTEAFF
J gene: TRBJ1-1
clone size: many
V gene: TRBV30
D gene: NA

CDR3 DNA: TGTGCCAGCAGTCCCACGACTAGCGGGAGTAGATCAGATACGCAGTATTTT
CDR3 protein: CASSPTTSGSRSDTQYF
J gene: TRBJ2-3
clone size: many
V gene: TRBV12-3/TRBV12-4
D gene: TRBD2

CDR3 DNA: TGTGCCAGCACCACCCCGGGACAAGCAACTAATGAAAAACTGTTTTTT
CDR3 protein: CASTTPGQATNEKLFF
J gene: TRBJ1-4
clone size: NA
V gene: TRBV12-3/TRBV12-4
D gene: NA

CDR3 DNA: TGTGCCACCAGCAGAGAGAAGGGAGAGCAGTACTTC
CDR3 protein: CATSREKGEQYF
J gene: TRBJ2-7
clone size: NA
V gene: TRBV15
D gene: NA

CDR3 DNA: TGTGCCAGCAGGGAGGGACAGGGTCGGAGCACTGAAGCTTTCTTT
CDR3 protein: CASREGQGRSTEAFF
J gene: TRBJ1-1
clone size: many
V gene: TRBV2
D gene: TRBD1

CDR3 DNA: TGTGCCAGCAGTGTTTCTACAGGGAAGAACACTGAAGCTTTCTTT
CDR3 protein: CASSVSTGKNTEAFF
J gene: TRBJ1-1
clone size: many
V gene: TRBV2
D gene: NA

CDR3 DNA: TGTGCCAGCAGCTGGACAGGGATTGGAAACACCATATATTTT
CDR3 protein: CASSWTGIGNTIYF
J gene: TRBJ1-3
clone size: few
V gene: TRBV7-9
D gene: TRBD1

CDR3 DNA: TGTGCCAGCAGCTTAGGGGGGCACCGAAATTCACCCCTCCACTTT
CDR3 protein: CASSLGGHRNSPLHF
J gene: TRBJ1-6
clone size: NA
V gene: TRBV7-9
D gene: NA

CDR3 DNA: TGTGCCAGCAGCAACTTAGGACTAGCGGGAGTTAGTGAGCAGTTCTTC
CDR3 protein: CASSNLGLAGVSEQFF
J gene: TRBJ2-1
clone size: NA
V gene: TRBV6-1
D gene: TRBD2

CDR3 DNA: TGTGCCAGCAGCTTGGCTATGACAGGGACCCCCACAGATACGCAGTATTTT
CDR3 protein: CASSLAMTGTPTDTQYF
J gene: TRBJ2-3
clone size: few
V gene: TRBV5-4
D gene: TRBD1